The 21 T cell receptor beta chains below come from one sample, sequenced in a study of T-cell memory formation after mild COVID-19. TCRdb processed the 5' RACE reads anew with MiXCR; each CDR3 protein has one entry. The data show about 200,000 distinct CDR3 sequences, 16% seen once. The specimen sequenced was PBMCs or a T cell subset sorted from them (not recorded which). Receptor source: an adult woman who had mild COVID-19 (a few samples of this study predate the infection). Cell type and time point are not known.

This clonotype showed up many times. V gene TRBV7-9 combines with J gene TRBJ2-3; 7 bases match TRBD1. This CDR3 is 15 amino acids long. Trimming removed 5 bases from V and 2 bases from J; junction bases left unmatched: 7. Looked up from germline, CDR1 is SEHNR and CDR2 is FQNEAQ (reference sequence). CDR3 in amino acids: CASSPRDRHTDTQYF. CDR3 in DNA: TGTGCCAGCAGCCCCCGGGACAGACACACAGATACGCAGTATTTT.

The V and J genes are TRBV4-3 and TRBJ2-7; D tentatively fits TRBD1 or TRBD2 (5 bases each). CDR1 is LGHNA, CDR2 YSLEER, per germline. The ends were cut back, 0 bases at V and 1 base at J, with 13 bases in the middle. This CDR3 spans 16 amino acids. CDR3 nucleotides: TGCGCCAGCAGCCAAGATTACGGGACCCTTTCCTACGAGCAGTACTTC. It encodes CASSQDYGTLSYEQYF.

V and J are TRBV20-1 and TRBJ2-5, with 8 positions matching TRBD1. CDR3 length: 12 residues. Trimming at V came to 4 bases and at J to 5 bases, leaving 3 bases not matched to a gene. From germline, CDR1 is DFQATT and CDR2 SNEGSKA (reference sequence). The CDR3 nucleotides are TGCAGTGCTACCAGGGGGCCTGAGACCCAGTACTTC. It codes for CSATRGPETQYF.

The chain couples TRBV18 to TRBJ2-7, with D maybe TRBD1 (5 bases). Germline V lookup: CDR1 KGHSH, CDR2 LQKENI. The CDR3 runs to 12 residues. V lost 8 bases and J lost 5, with 13 bases in between. DNA for the CDR3: TGTGCCAGCGCCGACAGTTCTAACGAGCAGTACTTC. This encodes CASADSSNEQYF.

In its sample, this clonotype is medium-sized (0.01 to 0.1%). The rearrangement links TRBV12-3 or TRBV12-4 to TRBJ1-6, with TRBD1 identical over 9 bases. There are 15 residues in the CDR3. V shed 6 bases, J shed 6 bases, and the junction held 6 bases outside the gene matches. DNA of the CDR3: TGTGCCAGCAGCCGCCCGGGACAGGGTAATTCACCCCTCCACTTT. It codes for CASSRPGQGNSPLHF.

The rearrangement uses TRBV7-8 and TRBJ1-3, with no clear D. Germline V CDR1 and CDR2: SGHVS, FQNEAQ. The CDR3 is made up of 15 amino acids. Trimming took off 0 bases at V and 4 bases at J, with 10 bases between the two ends. CDR3 sequence: CASSLAPFQGNTIYF. The CDR3, as DNA: TGTGCCAGCAGCTTAGCCCCGTTCCAGGGAAACACCATATATTTT.

The J gene is TRBJ2-7, the V gene TRBV12-3 or TRBV12-4, with 7 bases that match TRBD1. The CDR3 loop spans 16 amino acids. With 6 bases clipped from V and 7 bases from J, the junction kept 18 bases outside the gene matches. The CDR3 loop is CASSPRTGLKVGEQYF. Written as DNA, the CDR3 is TGTGCCAGCAGCCCAAGGACAGGCCTTAAGGTTGGGGAGCAGTACTTC.

This clonotype has just a few counts. This chain joins TRBV7-8 and TRBJ2-7, with 10 positions matching TRBD2. CDR1 and CDR2 (germline): SGHVS, FQNEAQ. V shed 5 bases and J 0 bases; nucleotides not matched to a gene: 4. There are 15 residues in the CDR3. The CDR3 DNA reads TGTGCCAGCAGCAAGACTAGCGGGTACTCCTACGAGCAGTACTTC. It translates to CASSKTSGYSYEQYF. The whole variable domain, filled in from reference TRBV7-8 and TRBJ2-7, reads GAGVSQSPRYKVAKRGQDVALRCDPISGHVSLFWYQQALGQGPEFLTYFQNEAQLDKSGLPSDRFFAERPEGSVSTLKIQRTQQEDSAVYLCASSKTSGYSYEQYFGPGTRLTVT.

The rearrangement joins TRBV15 to TRBJ1-3, with D hard to call. CDR3 length equals 15 residues. CDR1 is LNHNV, CDR2 YYDKDF, per germline (reference sequence). Trimming removed 0 bases from V and 0 bases from J, with 6 bases in between. DNA of the CDR3: TGTGCCACCAGCAGAGATAGGACCTCTGGAAACACCATATATTTT. Its protein is CATSRDRTSGNTIYF.

CDR3 in amino acids: CASSPRGSGAANNEQFF. CDR3 in DNA: TGTGCCAGCAGCCCAAGGGGTAGCGGGGCGGCAAACAATGAGCAGTTCTTC. V and J are TRBV9 and TRBJ2-1, with TRBD2 matching 8 bases. J lost 5 bases, V lost 4 bases, and 14 bases had no gene match. Germline CDR1 and CDR2: SGDLS and YYNGEE. This CDR3 region has 17 residues.

This clonotype has only a few counts. The V and J genes are TRBV29-1 and TRBJ2-3, with D possibly matching TRBD2 (6 bases). The CDR3 sequence is 14 residues long. The germline gives CDR1 SQVTM, CDR2 ANQGSEA. V gave up 4 bases and J gave up 0 bases, with 11 bases separating them. CDR3 coding DNA: TGCAGCGTTGGCCGGGGAGGTAGCACAGATACGCAGTATTTT. This translates into CSVGRGGSTDTQYF.

This chain connects TRBV7-9 to TRBJ2-1; 9 nucleotides agree with TRBD2. CDR3 length: 18 residues. CDR1 and CDR2 (germline): SEHNR, FQNEAQ (reference sequence). Trimming cost V 8 bases and J 2 bases; bases outside gene matches: 16. The chain's CDR3 is CASETSGIRKVTYNEQFF. Here the CDR3 DNA reads TGTGCCAGCGAGACTAGCGGAATTAGAAAAGTTACCTACAATGAGCAGTTCTTC.

This clonotype was detected a few times. The chain combines TRBV7-2 with TRBJ1-1, with TRBD1 matching 7 bases. Trimming cost V 5 bases and J 0 bases; bases outside gene matches: 6. The germline V gene encodes CDR1 SGHTA and CDR2 FQGNSA. The CDR3 is made up of 15 amino acids. The DNA of the CDR3 is TGTGCCAGCAGCCCCACCGGGACAGTGAACACTGAAGCTTTCTTT. Amino acids: CASSPTGTVNTEAFF.

This clonotype was counted a few times. The chain carries TRBV29-1 and TRBJ2-7; possible D gene TRBD2, 6 bases. The ends were cut back, 5 bases at V and 0 bases at J, with 8 bases in the middle. Germline lookup yields CDR1 SQVTM and CDR2 ANQGSEA. The CDR3 contains 12 residues. The CDR3 region has the DNA TGCAGCGTTTTGGGACTCTCCTACGAGCAGTACTTC. Translating gives CSVLGLSYEQYF.

The chain employs TRBV5-5 and TRBJ2-6; no firm D call. Germline-derived CDR1 and CDR2 are SGHKS and YYEKEE (reference sequence). The CDR3 spans 16 residues. Deletions cut 1 base from V and 0 bases from J, with 8 bases between. The CDR3 loop is CASSLIQNSGANVLTF. The CDR3 region has the DNA TGTGCCAGCAGCTTGATACAGAACTCTGGGGCCAACGTCCTGACTTTC.

The V call is TRBV4-2, the J call TRBJ1-5, with D uncertain. Deletions cut 1 base from V and 7 bases from J, with 14 bases between. The V gene's germline CDR1 is LGHNA and CDR2 YNFKEQ. The CDR3 loop spans 15 amino acids. The CDR3: CASSQGHRVGQPQHF. DNA for the CDR3: TGTGCCAGCAGCCAAGGTCACCGAGTAGGCCAGCCCCAGCATTTT.

This clonotype was counted only a few times. The rearrangement links TRBV11-3 to TRBJ2-5; the D is unclear. This CDR3 has 14 amino acids. Looked up from germline, CDR1 is SGHNT and CDR2 is YENEEA. V was cut by 5 bases and J by 2 bases, with 12 bases left in between. In DNA, the CDR3 is TGTGCCAGCAGCACCTTAAGGTGGCAAGAGACCCAGTACTTC. Residues: CASSTLRWQETQYF.

This chain connects TRBV7-3 to TRBJ2-5; 8 bases line up with TRBD2. J gave up 5 bases and V 1 base, and 3 bases lay outside the gene matches. Per the germline V gene, CDR1 is SGHTA and CDR2 is FQGTGA. The CDR3 runs 14 residues. The CDR3 is CASSLMAGGETQYF. CDR3 DNA sequence: TGTGCCAGCAGCTTAATGGCGGGGGGTGAGACCCAGTACTTC. The full variable domain, rest sourced from reference TRBV7-3 and TRBJ2-5, is GAGVSQTPSNKVTEKGKYVELRCDPISGHTALYWYRQSLGQGPEFLIYFQGTGAADDSGLPNDRFFAVRPEGSVSTLKIQRTERGDSAVYLCASSLMAGGETQYFGPGTRLLVL.

This clonotype was found a few times. This chain links TRBV5-1 with TRBJ1-1, with 7 bases identical to TRBD1. The CDR3 consists of 17 residues. Germline V gene sequence: CDR1 SGHRS, CDR2 YFSETQ. J gave up 5 bases and V 6 bases, and 19 bases lay outside the gene matches. The chain's CDR3 is CASTSSRQGREKTEAFF. The CDR3 nucleotides are TGCGCCAGCACCTCCTCCAGACAGGGTAGGGAGAAAACTGAAGCTTTCTTT.

This clonotype was found a few times. The V gene is TRBV20-1, the J gene TRBJ2-2; D not resolved. CDR3 length: 13 residues. Germline V gene data show CDR1 as DFQATT and CDR2 as SNEGSKA (reference sequence). V was pared by 3 bases and J by 6 bases, with 11 bases between. The CDR3 here is CSASDAPAGELFF. DNA of the CDR3: TGCAGTGCTAGTGATGCCCCTGCCGGGGAGCTGTTTTTT.

This clonotype was picked up a small number of times. The CDR3 protein is CAESPKPGSSYEQYF. In DNA form, the CDR3 reads TGTGCCGAAAGCCCCAAGCCAGGGAGCTCCTACGAGCAGTACTTC. The genes are TRBV24-1 and TRBJ2-7; D may be TRBD1 or TRBD2 (5 bases each). V lost 12 bases and J 0 bases, leaving 20 bases between the germline ends. This CDR3 is built from 15 residues. Germline V gives CDR1 KGHDR, CDR2 SFDVKD.